These T cell receptor beta chains were read from a single sample in a study of PD-L1 blockade in urothelial cancer. TCRdb's copy holds only in-frame clones and misses some; the assay was immunoSEQ multiplex PCR. The table includes some 51,000 clones, 88% detected once. Here the sequenced sample was PBMCs, taken around atezolizumab (anti-PD-L1) treatment. All receptors derive from a man in his sixties with urothelial cancer. CDR3s include the opening cysteine and the closing phenylalanine or tryptophan. A D gene is named only where the DNA matches it firmly. Clone size is stated in some rows and not others, as once, few, many or a class when expanded.

d_call	clone_size	v_call	j_call	cdr3_nt	cdr3_aa
-	-	TRBV2	TRBJ1-5	TGTGCCAGCAGCCGGGATGTTGATCAGCCCCAGCATTTT	CASSRDVDQPQHF
TRBD1	-	TRBV5-1	TRBJ1-2	TGCGCCAGCACGAGAGACAGGGGGCTGGATGGCTACACCTTC	CASTRDRGLDGYTF
-	-	TRBV7-2	TRBJ2-1	TGTGCCAGCAGCCCCGAGAGGGTCTCCAATGAGCAGTTCTTC	CASSPERVSNEQFF
-	-	TRBV19	TRBJ1-1	TGTGCCAGTAGTATCACACCGCTGAACACTGAAGCTTTCTTT	CASSITPLNTEAFF
TRBD1	-	TRBV18	TRBJ2-7	TGTGCCAGCTCACCGCGCGAGGGACAGGCTACAAACGAGCAGTACTTC	CASSPREGQATNEQYF
TRBD1	-	TRBV7-2	TRBJ1-2	TGTGCCAGCAGCTTACGGGACAGGGGAAATTATGGCTACACCTTC	CASSLRDRGNYGYTF
-	-	TRBV7-3	TRBJ2-1	TGTGCCAGCAGCTTAAGTCCAGGGCAATACAATGAGCAGTTCTTC	CASSLSPGQYNEQFF
TRBD1	once	TRBV29-1	TRBJ2-1	TGCAGCGTTGGTAATACAGGGGGTGGATACAATGAGCAGTTCTTC	CSVGNTGGGYNEQFF
-	-	TRBV7-2	TRBJ2-7	TGTGCCAGCAGCTTACCCCTCAGGTGGGAGCAGTACTTC	CASSLPLRWEQYF
-	-	TRBV6-1	TRBJ2-2	TGTGCCAGCAGTGATCAGGGGAACACCGGGGAGCTGTTTTTT	CASSDQGNTGELFF
-	-	TRBV5-1	TRBJ2-3	TGCGCCAGCAGCCGTGGGGACTCCACAGATACGCAGTATTTT	CASSRGDSTDTQYF
TRBD1	-	TRBV9	TRBJ2-5	TGTGCCAGCAGCGTAGGTTGGCAGGGGGCAGGGGGGACCCAGTACTTC	CASSVGWQGAGGTQYF
-	-	TRBV27	TRBJ1-4	TGTGCCAGCAGTTCCCCCATAACAGGGATCGAAAAACTGTTTTTT	CASSSPITGIEKLFF